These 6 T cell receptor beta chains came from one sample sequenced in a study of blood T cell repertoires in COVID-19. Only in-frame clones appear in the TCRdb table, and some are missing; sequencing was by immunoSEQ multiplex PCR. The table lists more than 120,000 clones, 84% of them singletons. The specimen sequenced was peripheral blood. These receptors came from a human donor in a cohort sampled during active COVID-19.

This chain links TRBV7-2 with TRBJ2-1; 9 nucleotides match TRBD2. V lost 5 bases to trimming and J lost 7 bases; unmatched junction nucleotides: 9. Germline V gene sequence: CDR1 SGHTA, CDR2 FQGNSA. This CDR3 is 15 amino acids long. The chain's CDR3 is CASSRASGRQNEQFF. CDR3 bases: TGTGCCAGCAGCCGGGCCAGCGGGAGGCAGAATGAGCAGTTCTTC.

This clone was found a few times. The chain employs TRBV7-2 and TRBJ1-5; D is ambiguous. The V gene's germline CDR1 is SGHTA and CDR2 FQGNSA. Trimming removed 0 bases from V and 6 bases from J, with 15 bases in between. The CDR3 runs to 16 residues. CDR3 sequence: CASSLASGGYGQPQHF. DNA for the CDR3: TGTGCCAGCAGCTTAGCCTCAGGAGGGTACGGTCAGCCCCAGCATTTT. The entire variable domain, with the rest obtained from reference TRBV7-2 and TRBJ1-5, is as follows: GAGVSQSPSNKVTEKGKDVELRCDPISGHTALYWYRQSLGQGLEFLIYFQGNSAPDKSGLPSDRFSAERTGGSVSTLTIQRTQQEDSAVYLCASSLASGGYGQPQHFGDGTRLSIL.

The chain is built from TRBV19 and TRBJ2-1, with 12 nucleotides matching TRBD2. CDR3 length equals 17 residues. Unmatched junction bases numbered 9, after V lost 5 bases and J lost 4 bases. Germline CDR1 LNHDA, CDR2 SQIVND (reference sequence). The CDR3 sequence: CASSQGTSGRPYNEQFF. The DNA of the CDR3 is TGTGCCAGTAGTCAGGGGACTAGCGGGCGGCCGTACAATGAGCAGTTCTTC.

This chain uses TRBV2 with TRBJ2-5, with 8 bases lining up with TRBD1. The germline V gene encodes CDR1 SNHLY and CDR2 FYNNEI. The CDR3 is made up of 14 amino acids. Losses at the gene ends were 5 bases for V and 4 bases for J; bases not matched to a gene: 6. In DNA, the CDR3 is TGTGCCAGCAGTACCGACAGGGGCCGAGAGACCCAGTACTTC. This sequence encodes CASSTDRGRETQYF. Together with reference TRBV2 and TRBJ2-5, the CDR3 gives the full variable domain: EPEVTQTPSHQVTQMGQEVILRCVPISNHLYFYWYRQILGQKVEFLVSFYNNEISEKSEIFDDQFSVERPDGSNFTLKIRSTKLEDSAMYFCASSTDRGRETQYFGPGTRLLVL.

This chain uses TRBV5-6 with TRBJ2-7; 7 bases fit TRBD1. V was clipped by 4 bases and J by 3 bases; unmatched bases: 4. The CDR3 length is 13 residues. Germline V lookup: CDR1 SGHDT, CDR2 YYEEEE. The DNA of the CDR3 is TGTGCCAGCAGCGGGGACAGCTACTACGAGCAGTACGTC. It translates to CASSGDSYYEQYV.

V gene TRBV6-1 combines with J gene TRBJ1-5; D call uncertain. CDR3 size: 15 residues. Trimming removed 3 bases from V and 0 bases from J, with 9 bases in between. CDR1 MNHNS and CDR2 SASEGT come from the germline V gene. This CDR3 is CASSETDYSNQPQHF. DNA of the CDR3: TGTGCCAGCAGTGAGACGGACTATAGCAATCAGCCCCAGCATTTT.